Only a few counts were recorded for the clone carrying this T cell receptor (beta chain). Its target is not known. Amplified TCR beta CDR3 regions came from RNA transcripts. The HTBI primer set served for first-round RT-PCR of the TCR CDR3. Each CDR3 protein gets one entry after TCRdb re-called the multiplex PCR reads with MiXCR. In the table there are about 590,000 distinct CDR3 sequences, around 14% of which are singletons. The data stem from a study of T cells in Graves' hyperthyroidism and ophthalmopathy. Study findings and constraints: Most expanded thyroid clonotypes above 0.001 recurred in blood.

Looked up from germline, CDR1 is GTSNPN and CDR2 is SVGIG (reference sequence). This CDR3 has 12 residues. V lost 4 bases, J lost 8 bases, and 11 bases lay in between. Diagnosis of hyperthyroidism was new in patients aged 18 to 65, and its duration was under 2 months. This receptor was obtained from a woman younger than 45 with Graves' hyperthyroidism. Material: blood. The chain uses TRBV30 and TRBJ1-4; D not certain. The CDR3 DNA sequence: TGTGCCTGGAACGGGGTGCTCGAAAAACTGTTTTTT. This sequence encodes CAWNGVLEKLFF.